Only a few counts were recorded for the clone carrying this T cell receptor beta chain. This specimen comes from a study of blood T cell repertoires in COVID-19. Data came from immunoSEQ multiplex PCR; TCRdb stores just in-frame clones and leaves some out. The sample shows hundreds of thousands of clones, roughly nine tenths of them seen only once. V lost 7 bases and J lost 2; bases outside the gene matches: 5. CDR3 size: 12 residues. The germline gives CDR1 SQVTM, CDR2 ANQGSEA. The sequenced material came from PBMCs or T cells enriched from blood (not recorded which). The V gene is TRBV29-1, the J gene TRBJ2-7; TRBD2 agrees at 7 bases. This sequence was found in a woman aged 40 to 49 who had recovered from COVID-19. The CDR3 DNA is TGCAGCGCCTCAGCGGGACCCTACGAGCAGTACTTC. It specifies CSASAGPYEQYF.